Listed here are 17 T cell receptor beta chains from one sample, sequenced in a study of blood T cell repertoires in COVID-19. TCRdb's copy holds only in-frame clones and misses some; the assay was immunoSEQ multiplex PCR. The data show approximately 260,000 clones, 80% to 85% seen once. The sequenced sample was PBMCs or T cells enriched from blood (not recorded which). The receptors derive from a man aged 45-65 years who had recovered from COVID-19.

The CDR3 protein is CASSPGLALNNEQFF. The CDR3 DNA reads TGTGCCAGCAGCCCCGGACTAGCGCTGAACAATGAGCAGTTCTTC. This chain uses TRBV11-1 with TRBJ2-1; 9 nucleotides align to TRBD2. Germline CDR1 reads SGHAT; CDR2 reads FQDESV (reference sequence). CDR3 length: 15 residues. The J segment lost 5 bases and the V segment lost 5 bases, leaving 7 bases of the junction unmatched.

The V and J genes are TRBV7-6 and TRBJ2-3, with 11 nucleotides matching TRBD2. The junction had 7 bases not matched to a gene; V was cut back by 2 bases and J by 0 bases. CDR1 is SGHVS, CDR2 FNYEAQ, per germline. The CDR3 has 18 residues. The CDR3 here is CASSLFASGGTSTDTQYF. The CDR3 coding sequence is TGTGCCAGCAGCTTATTCGCTAGCGGGGGGACTAGCACAGATACGCAGTATTTT.

The chain employs TRBV5-1 and TRBJ1-1; no clear D. CDR3 length: 13 amino acids. The V gene's germline CDR1 is SGHRS and CDR2 YFSETQ. V was clipped by 2 bases and J by 1 base, with 6 bases between them. DNA for the CDR3: TGCGCCAGCAGCTTTCACTCGAACACTGAAGCTTTCTTT. Amino acid sequence: CASSFHSNTEAFF.

Ten or more counts support this clone. This specimen includes other DNA sequences encoding the same CDR3. The chain recombines TRBV3-1 (or the pseudogene TRBV3-2) with TRBJ1-3; 8 bases line up with TRBD1. CDR3 size: 15 residues. Trimming cost V 6 bases and J 0 bases; bases outside gene matches: 4. Germline V gene sequence: CDR1 LGHDT, CDR2 YNNKEL (reference sequence). CDR3 bases: TGTGCCAGCAGACGAACAGGGGGCTCTGGAAACACCATATATTTT. This encodes CASRRTGGSGNTIYF.

This chain links TRBV19 with TRBJ2-2, with 11 positions matching TRBD1. V lost 5 bases and J lost 3; bases outside the gene matches: 2. CDR3 length equals 15 residues. The V gene's germline CDR1 is LNHDA and CDR2 SQIVND (reference sequence). This CDR3 reads CASSWGQGDTGELFF. For the CDR3, the DNA is TGTGCCAGTAGTTGGGGACAGGGGGACACCGGGGAGCTGTTTTTT.

This clone was observed a few times. The J gene is TRBJ2-7, the V gene TRBV19, with 12 bases that match TRBD1. The junction had 19 bases not matched to a gene; V was cut back by 8 bases and J by 2 bases. CDR3 length equals 19 residues. Germline lookup yields CDR1 LNHDA and CDR2 SQIVND (reference sequence). The CDR3 DNA is TGTGCCAGTCCTATGGGACCGGGACAGGGGGCGAAGTTTACCTACGAGCAGTACTTC. Translated: CASPMGPGQGAKFTYEQYF.

This chain connects TRBV3-1 (or the pseudogene TRBV3-2) to TRBJ2-4; 11 bases are a match to TRBD2. With V trimmed by 1 base and J by 1 base, 12 bases remained unmatched. From germline, CDR1 is LGHDT and CDR2 YNNKEL (reference sequence). The CDR3 runs to 20 residues. Here the CDR3 DNA reads TGTGCCAGCAGCCAAGTGAGGACTAGCGGGTTCCGCGGGGCCAAAAACATTCAGTACTTC. It specifies CASSQVRTSGFRGAKNIQYF.

The rearrangement joins TRBV27 to TRBJ2-3; D possibly corresponds to TRBD2 (5 bases). Per germline, CDR1 MNHEY and CDR2 SMNVEV (reference sequence). V was trimmed by 3 bases and J by 1 base, leaving 8 bases between them. The CDR3 consists of 14 residues. The CDR3 bases are TGTGCCAGCAGTTTGTCCGGGGGCACAGATACGCAGTATTTT. Protein: CASSLSGGTDTQYF.

This clone was found a few times. This CDR3 is CASSRNGLAGINEQFF. In DNA form, the CDR3 reads TGTGCCAGCAGTCGAAACGGACTAGCGGGAATCAATGAGCAGTTCTTC. The chain recombines TRBV6-4 with TRBJ2-1; 12 nucleotides line up with TRBD2. V shed 5 bases and J 6 bases; nucleotides not matched to a gene: 8. Germline V gene lookup returns CDR1 MRHNA and CDR2 SNTAGT. This CDR3 spans 16 amino acids.

The V call is TRBV7-2, the J call TRBJ2-3; 9 bases map to TRBD2. The ends lost 1 base at V and 4 bases at J; junction bases unmatched: 0. The CDR3 loop spans 14 amino acids. Germline V gives CDR1 SGHTA, CDR2 FQGNSA. This CDR3 reads CASSLGGRADTQYF. The CDR3 DNA reads as TGTGCCAGCAGCTTAGGCGGGAGGGCAGATACGCAGTATTTT.

The CDR3, as DNA: TGTGCCAGCACCCGGATGGGCCCCGGGGACGAGCAGTACTTC. This gives the protein CASTRMGPGDEQYF. The J gene is TRBJ2-7, the V gene TRBV27; tentative D call: TRBD2 (5 bases). V was shortened by 7 bases and J by 5 bases, with 18 bases between the two germline ends. The germline CDR1 and CDR2 sequences are MNHEY and SMNVEV (reference sequence). This CDR3 spans 14 amino acids.

V is TRBV5-6 and J is TRBJ2-7, with D perhaps TRBD1 (5 bases). CDR3 length equals 16 residues. The V and J ends lost 0 bases and 3 bases respectively, with 16 bases between them. The germline CDR1 and CDR2 sequences are SGHDT and YYEEEE. CDR3 residues: CASSLGVGRGNYEQYF. Written as DNA, the CDR3 is TGTGCCAGCAGCTTGGGTGTTGGTAGGGGAAACTACGAGCAGTACTTC. The entire variable domain, with the rest obtained from reference TRBV5-6 and TRBJ2-7, is as follows: DAGVTQSPTHLIKTRGQQVTLRCSPKSGHDTVSWYQQALGQGPQFIFQYYEEEERQRGNFPDRFSGHQFPNYSSELNVNALLLGDSALYLCASSLGVGRGNYEQYFGPGTRLTVT.

This chain links TRBV15 with TRBJ1-1; 8 bases are a match to TRBD1. The CDR3 consists of 15 residues. The ends lost 0 bases at V and 2 bases at J; junction bases unmatched: 2. Germline V gene data show CDR1 as LNHNV and CDR2 as YYDKDF (reference sequence). CDR3 region: CATSRDDRGNTEAFF. CDR3 coding DNA: TGTGCCACCAGCAGAGATGACAGGGGAAACACTGAAGCTTTCTTT.

The chain recombines TRBV5-5 with TRBJ2-1; 10 nucleotides match TRBD2. Germline V gene sequence: CDR1 SGHKS, CDR2 YYEKEE (reference sequence). V lost 4 bases, J lost 6 bases, and 7 bases stayed unmatched. The CDR3 runs 15 residues. In DNA, the CDR3 is TGTGCCAGCAGCCGCCATACTAGCGGGGTCAATGAGCAGTTCTTC. Translating gives CASSRHTSGVNEQFF.

Turning to this clone: The sample holds other DNA sequences that translate to the same CDR3. This rearrangement joins TRBV7-6 to TRBJ1-1; no reliable D call. There are 13 residues in the CDR3. Trimming left V 6 bases short and J 2 bases short, with 10 bases between. Germline assignment: CDR1 SGHVS and CDR2 FNYEAQ. The CDR3 reads CASSRQENTEAFF. In DNA, the CDR3 is TGTGCCAGCAGTCGTCAGGAAAACACTGAAGCTTTCTTT. Looking up the rest from reference TRBV7-6 and TRBJ1-1 gives the full variable domain: GAGVSQSPRYKVTKRGQDVALRCDPISGHVSLYWYRQALGQGPEFLTYFNYEAQQDKSGLPNDRFSAERPEGSISTLTIQRTEQRDSAMYRCASSRQENTEAFFGQGTRLTVV.

The chain has TRBV27 and TRBJ2-2, with D maybe TRBD2 (5 bases). The CDR3 consists of 12 residues. CDR1 MNHEY and CDR2 SMNVEV come from the germline V gene (reference sequence). Trimming cost V 2 bases and J 8 bases, with 6 bases left between them. The CDR3 nucleotides are TGTGCCAGCAGTTTACCGGGGGGGGAGCTGTTTTTT. Its protein is CASSLPGGELFF.

The J gene is TRBJ1-1, the V gene TRBV20-1; the D is unclear. The germline V gene encodes CDR1 DFQATT and CDR2 SNEGSKA (reference sequence). V lost 5 bases, J lost 10 bases, and 5 bases lay in between. This CDR3 contains 8 residues. The CDR3 region has the DNA TGCAGTGCTCCCCGAGCTTTCTTT. This codes for CSAPRAFF.